This record looks at one TCR beta chain sequence and its context. TCRdb re-analysed the PCR reads in MiXCR, keeping a single row per CDR3 protein. The table has 7,500 to 8,500 distinct CDR3 sequences, roughly 50% seen once. Trimming stripped 6 bases from V and 5 bases from J, with 11 bases between. The CDR3 loop spans 13 amino acids. Germline lookup yields CDR1 SGHRS and CDR2 YFSETQ. This entry is derived from a study of CD4 and CD8 cells across lung adenocarcinoma regions. Sequencing input: CD8+ T cells from the center of a lung tumor. This receptor was taken from a female donor with lung adenocarcinoma. The CD4 and CD8 labels of this study may be unreliable. The genes are TRBV5-1 and TRBJ1-4; D is ambiguous. CDR3 DNA sequence: TGCGCCAGCAAGAAACAGTCAAATGAAAAACTGTTTTTT. This gives the protein CASKKQSNEKLFF. Using reference TRBV5-1 and TRBJ1-4 for the parts outside the CDR3, the full variable domain is KAGVTQTPRYLIKTRGQQVTLSCSPISGHRSVSWYQQTPGQGLQFLFEYFSETQRNKGNFPGRFSGRQFSNSRSEMNVSTLELGDSALYLCASKKQSNEKLFFGSGTQLSVL.